Listed below are T cell receptor beta chains from one sample, sequenced in a study of blood T cell repertoires in COVID-19. Sequencing was performed with immunoSEQ multiplex PCR; in TCRdb, only in-frame clones are kept and a portion is missing. This table has around 81,000 clones, roughly 88% appearing once. Specimen: peripheral blood. These receptor sequences come from an older man with acute or convalescent COVID-19. Both conserved end residues are part of each CDR3. A D gene is named only where the DNA matches it firmly. Rows may omit the clone size; those that give it use once, few, many or a size class.

17	NA	TRBD2	TRBV7-2	TRBJ2-3	CASSPPGLAMGSDTQYF	TGTGCCAGCAGCCCCCCGGGACTAGCGATGGGCTCAGATACGCAGTATTTT
13	NA	NA	TRBV5-1	TRBJ2-7	CASSRGFSYEQYF	TGCGCCAGCAGCAGGGGTTTCAGCTACGAGCAGTACTTC
14	NA	NA	TRBV14	TRBJ1-2	CASSQIRGSGGYTF	TGTGCCAGCAGCCAGATAAGAGGATCCGGAGGCTACACCTTC
14	NA	NA	TRBV7-8	TRBJ1-3	CASSLGGTGNTIYF	TGTGCCAGCAGCTTAGGTGGGACAGGAAACACCATATATTTT
17	NA	NA	TRBV5-1	TRBJ2-6	CASSLGTTASGANVLTF	TGCGCCAGCAGCTTAGGGACAACCGCCTCTGGGGCCAACGTCCTGACTTTC
16	NA	TRBD1	TRBV5-1	TRBJ1-1	CASSLYSRGQGLEAFF	TGCGCCAGCAGCTTGTATAGTCGGGGACAGGGTCTCGAAGCTTTCTTT
18	NA	TRBD1	TRBV4-1	TRBJ1-5	CASSQEPFTGAISQPQHF	TGCGCCAGCAGCCAGGAACCGTTCACAGGGGCTATCAGTCAGCCCCAGCATTTT
13	once	TRBD1	TRBV5-8	TRBJ2-1	CASMGQGASEQFF	TGTGCCAGCATGGGACAGGGGGCGAGTGAGCAGTTCTTC
14	NA	NA	TRBV28	TRBJ2-1	CASTIGQLNNEQFF	TGTGCCAGCACGATCGGACAGCTAAACAATGAGCAGTTCTTC
13	NA	TRBD2	TRBV4-3	TRBJ2-7	CASNQRDPWEQYF	TGCGCCAGCAACCAGCGGGATCCCTGGGAGCAGTACTTC
16	NA	TRBD2	TRBV3-1/TRBV3-2	TRBJ2-7	CASSTRTSGNPYEQYF	TGTGCCAGCAGCACGCGGACTAGCGGGAACCCCTACGAGCAGTACTTC
14	few	NA	TRBV27	TRBJ1-2	CASSLRTNRDGYTF	TGTGCCAGCAGTTTACGCACAAACAGGGATGGCTACACCTTC
15	NA	TRBD1	TRBV6-5	TRBJ1-2	CASSMGQRANYGYTF	TGTGCCAGCAGTATGGGACAGCGAGCTAACTATGGCTACACCTTC
13	once	NA	TRBV5-6	TRBJ1-2	CASLRTGNYGYTF	TGTGCCAGCCTAAGGACGGGGAACTATGGCTACACCTTC
15	NA	TRBD1	TRBV2	TRBJ1-2	CASRSVRGFWNGYTF	TGTGCCAGCAGGTCTGTCAGGGGGTTTTGGAATGGCTACACCTTC
19	NA	TRBD2	TRBV6-2/TRBV6-3	TRBJ2-1	CASSYPLHTSGYSYNEQFF	TGTGCCAGCAGTTACCCACTCCACACTAGCGGTTATTCCTACAATGAGCAGTTCTTC
15	NA	NA	TRBV10-2	TRBJ1-1	CASSETFRRSTEAFF	TGCGCCAGCAGTGAGACCTTTCGGAGGTCCACTGAAGCTTTCTTT
12	NA	NA	TRBV7-2	TRBJ1-2	CASSADTYGYTF	TGTGCCAGCAGCGCCGACACCTATGGCTACACCTTC
17	NA	TRBD1	TRBV2	TRBJ2-4	CASSEWGQGVGKNIQYF	TGTGCCAGCAGTGAATGGGGACAGGGAGTAGGCAAAAACATTCAGTACTTC
16	NA	TRBD1	TRBV2	TRBJ1-3	CASKDRDSFSGNTIYF	TGTGCCAGCAAAGACCGGGACAGCTTTTCTGGAAACACCATATATTTT
20	NA	TRBD2	TRBV27	TRBJ2-7	CASSPLPLWSGGDSSYEQYF	TGTGCCAGCAGTCCTCTACCACTTTGGAGCGGGGGGGATAGCTCCTACGAGCAGTACTTC
14	few	TRBD1	TRBV6-5	TRBJ2-7	CASSYSTGNYEQYF	TGTGCCAGCAGTTACTCGACAGGGAACTACGAGCAGTACTTC
13	few	NA	TRBV5-4	TRBJ1-5	CASSPGRGQPQHF	TGTGCCAGCAGCCCAGGGCGAGGTCAGCCCCAGCATTTT